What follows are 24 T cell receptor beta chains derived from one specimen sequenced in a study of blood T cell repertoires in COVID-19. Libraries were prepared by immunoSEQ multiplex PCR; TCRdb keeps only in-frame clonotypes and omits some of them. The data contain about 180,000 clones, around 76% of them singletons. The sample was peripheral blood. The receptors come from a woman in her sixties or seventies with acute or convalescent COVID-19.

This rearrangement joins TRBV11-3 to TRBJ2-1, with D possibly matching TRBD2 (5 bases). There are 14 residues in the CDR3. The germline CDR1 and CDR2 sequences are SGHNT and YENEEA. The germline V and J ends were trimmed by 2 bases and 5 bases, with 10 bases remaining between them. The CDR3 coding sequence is TGTGCCAGCAGCTTAAGAGGGAAAGACAATGAGCAGTTCTTC. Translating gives CASSLRGKDNEQFF.

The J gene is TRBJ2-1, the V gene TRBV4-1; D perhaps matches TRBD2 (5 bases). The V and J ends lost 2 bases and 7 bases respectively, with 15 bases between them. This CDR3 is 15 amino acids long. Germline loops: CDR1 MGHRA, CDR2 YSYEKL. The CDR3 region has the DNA TGCGCCAGCAGCCAATTAAAGGGCCCGGGAAATGAGCAGTTCTTC. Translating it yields CASSQLKGPGNEQFF.

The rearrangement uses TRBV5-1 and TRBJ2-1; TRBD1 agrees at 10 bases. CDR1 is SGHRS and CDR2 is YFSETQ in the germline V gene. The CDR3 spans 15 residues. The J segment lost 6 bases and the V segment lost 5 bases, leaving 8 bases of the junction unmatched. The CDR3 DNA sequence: TGCGCCAGCAGTCCCGGGACAGGGGTTTCCAATGAGCAGTTCTTC. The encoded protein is CASSPGTGVSNEQFF.

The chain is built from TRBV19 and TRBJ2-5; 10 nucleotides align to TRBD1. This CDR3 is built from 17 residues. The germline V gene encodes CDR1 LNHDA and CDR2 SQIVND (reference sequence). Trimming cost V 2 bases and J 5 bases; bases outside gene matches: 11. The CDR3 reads CASSIYRRTGGMETQYF. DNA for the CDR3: TGTGCCAGTAGTATATACCGAAGGACAGGGGGGATGGAGACCCAGTACTTC.

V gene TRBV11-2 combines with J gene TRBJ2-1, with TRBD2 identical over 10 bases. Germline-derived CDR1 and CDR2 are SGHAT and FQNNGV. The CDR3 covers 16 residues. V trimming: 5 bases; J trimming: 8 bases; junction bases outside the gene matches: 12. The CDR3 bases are TGTGCCAGCAGCCGATTGGCTAGCGGGAGTGGTTATGAGCAGTTCTTC. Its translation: CASSRLASGSGYEQFF. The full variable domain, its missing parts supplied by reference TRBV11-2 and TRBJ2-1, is EAGVAQSPRYKIIEKRQSVAFWCNPISGHATLYWYQQILGQGPKLLIQFQNNGVVDDSQLPKDRFSAERLKGVDSTLKIQPAKLEDSAVYLCASSRLASGSGYEQFFGPGTRLTVL.

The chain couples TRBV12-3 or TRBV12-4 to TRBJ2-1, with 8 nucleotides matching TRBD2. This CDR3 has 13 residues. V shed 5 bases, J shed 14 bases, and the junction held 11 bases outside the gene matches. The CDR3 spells CASSPLTGTREFF. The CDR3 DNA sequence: TGTGCCAGCAGTCCACTTACCGGGACTAGAGAGTTCTTC.

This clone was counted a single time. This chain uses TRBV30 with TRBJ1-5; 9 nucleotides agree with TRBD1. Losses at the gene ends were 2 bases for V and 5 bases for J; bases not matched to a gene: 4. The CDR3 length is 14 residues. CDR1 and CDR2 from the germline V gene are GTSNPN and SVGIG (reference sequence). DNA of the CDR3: TGTGCCTGGAGTCAGGACAGGGGCTATCAGCCCCAGCATTTT. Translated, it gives CAWSQDRGYQPQHF. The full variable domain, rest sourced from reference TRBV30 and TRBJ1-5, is SQTIHQWPATLVQPVGSPLSLECTVEGTSNPNLYWYRQAAGRGLQLLFYSVGIGQISSEVPQNLSASRPQDRQFILSSKKLLLSDSGFYLCAWSQDRGYQPQHFGDGTRLSIL.

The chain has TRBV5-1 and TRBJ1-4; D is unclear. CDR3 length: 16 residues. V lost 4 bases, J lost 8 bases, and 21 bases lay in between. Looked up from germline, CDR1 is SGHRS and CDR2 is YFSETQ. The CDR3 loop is CASSPLNAGAGEKLFF. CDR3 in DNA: TGCGCCAGCAGCCCTTTAAACGCGGGCGCCGGGGAAAAACTGTTTTTT.

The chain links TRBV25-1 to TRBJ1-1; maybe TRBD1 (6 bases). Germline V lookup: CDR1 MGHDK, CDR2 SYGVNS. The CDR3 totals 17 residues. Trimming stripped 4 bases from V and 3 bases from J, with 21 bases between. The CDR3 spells CASSVTPYRVGDTEAFF. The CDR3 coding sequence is TGTGCCAGCAGTGTAACCCCCTACAGGGTAGGGGACACTGAAGCTTTCTTT.

The CDR3 DNA follows: TGTGCCAGCAGCTTAGAAGAGGGACAGCCAAAATATAATTCACCCCTCCACTTT. This gives the protein CASSLEEGQPKYNSPLHF. This chain uses TRBV7-2 with TRBJ1-6; TRBD1 agrees at 7 bases. V lost 1 base and J lost 4; bases outside the gene matches: 10. This CDR3 has 18 amino acids. Germline CDR1 reads SGHTA; CDR2 reads FQGNSA.

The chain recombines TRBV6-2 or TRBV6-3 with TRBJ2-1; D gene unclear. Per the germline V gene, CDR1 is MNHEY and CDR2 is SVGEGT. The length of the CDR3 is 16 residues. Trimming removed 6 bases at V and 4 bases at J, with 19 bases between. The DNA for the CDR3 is TGTGCCAGCAGCCCCACTTCCCTCCCCTCTTACAATGAGCAGTTCTTC. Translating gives CASSPTSLPSYNEQFF.

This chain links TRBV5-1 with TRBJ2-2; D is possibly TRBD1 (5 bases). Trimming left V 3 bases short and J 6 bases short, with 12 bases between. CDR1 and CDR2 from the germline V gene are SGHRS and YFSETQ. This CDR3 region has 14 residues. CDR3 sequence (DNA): TGCGCCAGCAGCTATGATTCAGGGTCCGGGGAGCTGTTTTTT. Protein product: CASSYDSGSGELFF.

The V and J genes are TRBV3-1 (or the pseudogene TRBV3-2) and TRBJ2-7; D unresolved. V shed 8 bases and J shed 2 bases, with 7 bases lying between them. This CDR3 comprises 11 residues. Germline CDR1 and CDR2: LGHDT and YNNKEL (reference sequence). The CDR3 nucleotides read TGTGCCAGCTCCGGTGCCTACGAGCAGTACTTC. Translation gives CASSGAYEQYF.

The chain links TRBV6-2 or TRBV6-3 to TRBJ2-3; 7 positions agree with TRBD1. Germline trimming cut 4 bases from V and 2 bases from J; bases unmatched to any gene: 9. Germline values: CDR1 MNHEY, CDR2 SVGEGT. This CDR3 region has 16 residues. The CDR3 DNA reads TGTGCCAGCAGTTCACAGGGGCCGACCTTCACAGATACGCAGTATTTT. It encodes CASSSQGPTFTDTQYF.

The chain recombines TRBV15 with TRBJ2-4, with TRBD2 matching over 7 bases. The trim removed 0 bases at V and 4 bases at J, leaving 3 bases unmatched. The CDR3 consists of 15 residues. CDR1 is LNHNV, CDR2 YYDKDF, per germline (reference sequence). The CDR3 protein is CATSRDWGGKNIQYF. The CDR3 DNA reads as TGTGCCACCAGCAGAGACTGGGGGGGAAAAAACATTCAGTACTTC. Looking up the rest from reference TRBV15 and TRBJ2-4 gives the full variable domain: DAMVIQNPRYQVTQFGKPVTLSCSQTLNHNVMYWYQQKSSQAPKLLFHYYDKDFNNEADTPDNFQSRRPNTSFCFLDIRSPGLGDTAMYLCATSRDWGGKNIQYFGAGTRLSVL.

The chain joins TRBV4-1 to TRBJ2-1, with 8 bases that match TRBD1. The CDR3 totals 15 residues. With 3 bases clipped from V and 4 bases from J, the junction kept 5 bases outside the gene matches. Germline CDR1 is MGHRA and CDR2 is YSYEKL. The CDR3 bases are TGCGCCAGCAGCCAGACGACAGGGGTATACAATGAGCAGTTCTTC. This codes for CASSQTTGVYNEQFF.

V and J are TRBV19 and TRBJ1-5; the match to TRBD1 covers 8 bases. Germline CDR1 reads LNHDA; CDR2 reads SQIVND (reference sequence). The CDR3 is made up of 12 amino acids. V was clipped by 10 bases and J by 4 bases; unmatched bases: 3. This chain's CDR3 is CATDRENQPQHF. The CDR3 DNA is TGTGCCACGGACAGGGAGAATCAGCCCCAGCATTTT.

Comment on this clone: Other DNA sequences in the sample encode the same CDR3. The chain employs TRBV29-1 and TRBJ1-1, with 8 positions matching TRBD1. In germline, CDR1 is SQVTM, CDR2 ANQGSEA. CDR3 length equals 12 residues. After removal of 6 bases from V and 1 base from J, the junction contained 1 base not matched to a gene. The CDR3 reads CSVGTGNTEAFF. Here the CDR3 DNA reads TGCAGCGTGGGGACAGGGAACACTGAAGCTTTCTTT.

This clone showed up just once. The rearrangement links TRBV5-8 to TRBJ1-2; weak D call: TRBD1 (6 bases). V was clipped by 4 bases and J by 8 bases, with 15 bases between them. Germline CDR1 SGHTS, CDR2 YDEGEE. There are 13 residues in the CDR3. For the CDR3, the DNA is TGTGCCAGCAGCCAGGACTGGGACAACGGCTACACCTTC. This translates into CASSQDWDNGYTF. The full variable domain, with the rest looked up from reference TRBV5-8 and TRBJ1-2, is EAGVTQSPTHLIKTRGQQATLRCSPISGHTSVYWYQQALGLGLQFLLWYDEGEERNRGNFPPRFSGRQFPNYSSELNVNALELEDSALYLCASSQDWDNGYTFGSGTRLTVV.

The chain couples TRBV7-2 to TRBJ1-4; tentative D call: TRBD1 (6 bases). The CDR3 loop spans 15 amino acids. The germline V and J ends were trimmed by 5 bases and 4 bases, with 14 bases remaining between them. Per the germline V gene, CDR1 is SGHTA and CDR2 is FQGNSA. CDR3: CASSPDRLGNEKLFF. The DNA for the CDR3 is TGTGCCAGCAGCCCCGACAGGCTCGGTAATGAAAAACTGTTTTTT.

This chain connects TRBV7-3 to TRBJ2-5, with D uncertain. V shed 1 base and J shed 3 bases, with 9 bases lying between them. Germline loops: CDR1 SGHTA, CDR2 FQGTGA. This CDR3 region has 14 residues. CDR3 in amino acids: CASSLSGRKETQYF. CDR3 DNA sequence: TGTGCCAGCAGCTTAAGTGGCAGAAAAGAGACCCAGTACTTC. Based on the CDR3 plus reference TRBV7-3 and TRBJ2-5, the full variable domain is GAGVSQTPSNKVTEKGKYVELRCDPISGHTALYWYRQSLGQGPEFLIYFQGTGAADDSGLPNDRFFAVRPEGSVSTLKIQRTERGDSAVYLCASSLSGRKETQYFGPGTRLLVL.

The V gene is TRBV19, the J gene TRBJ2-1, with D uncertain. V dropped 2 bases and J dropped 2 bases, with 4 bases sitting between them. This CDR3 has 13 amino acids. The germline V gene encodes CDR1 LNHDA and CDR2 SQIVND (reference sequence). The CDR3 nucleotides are TGTGCCAGTAGTATACAGGCCTACAATGAGCAGTTCTTC. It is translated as CASSIQAYNEQFF.

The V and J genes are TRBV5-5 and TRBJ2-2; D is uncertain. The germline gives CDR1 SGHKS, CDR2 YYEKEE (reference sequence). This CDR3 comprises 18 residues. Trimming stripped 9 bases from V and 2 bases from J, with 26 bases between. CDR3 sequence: CATTHSLGARSNTGELFF. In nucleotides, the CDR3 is TGTGCCACCACCCATTCCCTTGGAGCCCGGAGTAACACCGGGGAGCTGTTTTTT.

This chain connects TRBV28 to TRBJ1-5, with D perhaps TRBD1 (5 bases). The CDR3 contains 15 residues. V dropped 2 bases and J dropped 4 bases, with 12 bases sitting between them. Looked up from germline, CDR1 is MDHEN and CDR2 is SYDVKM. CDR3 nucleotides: TGTGCCAGCAGTTTACAGGGAGGGTGGAATCAGCCCCAGCATTTT. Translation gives CASSLQGGWNQPQHF.